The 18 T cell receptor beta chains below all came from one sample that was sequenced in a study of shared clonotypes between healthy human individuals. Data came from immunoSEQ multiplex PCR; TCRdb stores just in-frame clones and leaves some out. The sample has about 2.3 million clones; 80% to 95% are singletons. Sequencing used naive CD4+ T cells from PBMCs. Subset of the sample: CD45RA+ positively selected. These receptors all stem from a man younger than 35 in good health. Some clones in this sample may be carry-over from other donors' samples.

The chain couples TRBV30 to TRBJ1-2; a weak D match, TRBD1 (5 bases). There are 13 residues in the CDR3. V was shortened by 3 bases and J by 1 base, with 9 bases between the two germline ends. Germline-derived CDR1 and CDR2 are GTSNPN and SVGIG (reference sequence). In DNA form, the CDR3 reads TGTGCCTGGAGGCAGGGTGGTAACTATGGCTACACCTTC. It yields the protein CAWRQGGNYGYTF.

The CDR3 reads CASSEDRERGETQYF. The CDR3 nucleotides are TGTGCCAGCAGTGAAGACAGGGAAAGGGGAGAGACCCAGTACTTC. V usage is TRBV6-1 and J usage is TRBJ2-5; weak D call: TRBD1 (6 bases). Looked up from germline, CDR1 is MNHNS and CDR2 is SASEGT. The CDR3 runs to 15 residues. Trimming took off 1 base at V and 4 bases at J, with 13 bases between the two ends.

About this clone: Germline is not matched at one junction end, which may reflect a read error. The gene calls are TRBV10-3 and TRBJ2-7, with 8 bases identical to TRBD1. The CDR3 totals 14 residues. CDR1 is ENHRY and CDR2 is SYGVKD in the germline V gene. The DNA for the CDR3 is TGTGCCATAAGTGATGAGAGACAGGGGTTTGAGCAGTACTTC. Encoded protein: CAISDERQGFEQYF.

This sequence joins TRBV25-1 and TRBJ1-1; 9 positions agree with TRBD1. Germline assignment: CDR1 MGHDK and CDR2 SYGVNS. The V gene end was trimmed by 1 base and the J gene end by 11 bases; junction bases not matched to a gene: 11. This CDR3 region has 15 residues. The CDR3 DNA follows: TGTGCCAGCAGTGAATCGGGGACAGGGTTCAGGTTGGCTTTCTTT. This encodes CASSESGTGFRLAFF.

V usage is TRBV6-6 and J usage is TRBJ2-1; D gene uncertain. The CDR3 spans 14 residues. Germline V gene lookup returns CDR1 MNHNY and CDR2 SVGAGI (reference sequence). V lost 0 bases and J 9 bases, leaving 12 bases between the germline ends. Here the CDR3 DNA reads TGTGCCAGCAGTTACTCCCCTGAAATGGTTGAGCAGTTCTTC. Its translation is CASSYSPEMVEQFF.

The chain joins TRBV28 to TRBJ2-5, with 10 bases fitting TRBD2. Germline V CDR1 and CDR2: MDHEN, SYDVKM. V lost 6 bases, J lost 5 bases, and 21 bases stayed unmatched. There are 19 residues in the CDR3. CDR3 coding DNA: TGTGCCAGCAGCATACCCCGACGGGCTAGCGGGAGATTAGGGGAGACCCAGTACTTC. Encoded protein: CASSIPRRASGRLGETQYF. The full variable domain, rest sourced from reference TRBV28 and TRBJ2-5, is DVKVTQSSRYLVKRTGEKVFLECVQDMDHENMFWYRQDPGLGLRLIYFSYDVKMKEKGDIPEGYSVSREKKERFSLILESASTNQTSMYLCASSIPRRASGRLGETQYFGPGTRLLVL.

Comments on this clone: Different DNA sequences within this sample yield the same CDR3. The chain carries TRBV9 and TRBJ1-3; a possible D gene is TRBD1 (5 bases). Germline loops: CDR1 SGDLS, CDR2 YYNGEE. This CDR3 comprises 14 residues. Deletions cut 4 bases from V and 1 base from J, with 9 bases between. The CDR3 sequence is CASSLGGSGNTIYF. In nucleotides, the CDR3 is TGTGCCAGCAGCCTTGGGGGGTCTGGAAACACCATATATTTT.

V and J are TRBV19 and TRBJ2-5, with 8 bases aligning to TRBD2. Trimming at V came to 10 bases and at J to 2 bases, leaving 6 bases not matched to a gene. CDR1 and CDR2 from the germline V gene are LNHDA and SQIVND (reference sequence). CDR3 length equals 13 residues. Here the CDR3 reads CATSGGGQETQYF. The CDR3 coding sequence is TGTGCCACCTCCGGGGGGGGGCAAGAGACCCAGTACTTC.

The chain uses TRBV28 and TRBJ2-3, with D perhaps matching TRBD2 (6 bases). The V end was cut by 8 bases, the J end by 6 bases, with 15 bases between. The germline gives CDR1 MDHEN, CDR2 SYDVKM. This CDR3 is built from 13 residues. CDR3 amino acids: CASLSGLRDTQYF. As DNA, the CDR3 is TGTGCCAGCTTATCCGGACTACGTGATACGCAGTATTTT.

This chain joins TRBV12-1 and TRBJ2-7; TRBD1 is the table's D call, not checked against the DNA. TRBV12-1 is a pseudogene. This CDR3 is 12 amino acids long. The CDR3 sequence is CASEGTPYEQYF. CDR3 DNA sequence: TGTGCCAGTGAGGGGACACCCTACGAGCAGTACTTC.

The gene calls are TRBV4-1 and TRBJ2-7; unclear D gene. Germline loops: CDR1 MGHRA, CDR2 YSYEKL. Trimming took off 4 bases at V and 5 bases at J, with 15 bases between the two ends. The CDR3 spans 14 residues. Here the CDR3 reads CASSPMGRPNEQYF. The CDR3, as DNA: TGCGCCAGCAGCCCAATGGGTAGACCAAACGAGCAGTACTTC.

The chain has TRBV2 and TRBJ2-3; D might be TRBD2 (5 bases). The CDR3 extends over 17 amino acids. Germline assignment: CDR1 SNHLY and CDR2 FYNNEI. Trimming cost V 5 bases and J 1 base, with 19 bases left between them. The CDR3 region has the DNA TGTGCCAGCAGTCTCTTAACCGGGGTCCGCCGCACAGATACGCAGTATTTT. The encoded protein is CASSLLTGVRRTDTQYF.

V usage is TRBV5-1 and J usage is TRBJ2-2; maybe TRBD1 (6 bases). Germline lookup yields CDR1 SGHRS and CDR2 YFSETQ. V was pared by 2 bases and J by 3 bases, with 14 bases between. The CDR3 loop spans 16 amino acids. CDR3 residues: CASSFRGRGDTGELFF. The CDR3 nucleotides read TGCGCCAGCAGCTTCAGGGGCCGGGGAGACACCGGGGAGCTGTTTTTT.

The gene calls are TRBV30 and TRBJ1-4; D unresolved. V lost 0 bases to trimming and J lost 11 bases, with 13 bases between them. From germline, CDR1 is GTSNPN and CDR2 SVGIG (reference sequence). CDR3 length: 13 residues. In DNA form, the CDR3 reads TGTGCCTGGAGTGTACTAGAAGGCCAGAAACTGTTTTTT. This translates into CAWSVLEGQKLFF.

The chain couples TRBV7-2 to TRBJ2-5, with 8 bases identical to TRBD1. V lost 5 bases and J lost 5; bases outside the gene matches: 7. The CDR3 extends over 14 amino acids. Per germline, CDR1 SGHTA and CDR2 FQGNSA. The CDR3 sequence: CASSTPGGAETQYF. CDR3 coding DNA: TGTGCCAGCAGCACCCCAGGGGGCGCGGAGACCCAGTACTTC.

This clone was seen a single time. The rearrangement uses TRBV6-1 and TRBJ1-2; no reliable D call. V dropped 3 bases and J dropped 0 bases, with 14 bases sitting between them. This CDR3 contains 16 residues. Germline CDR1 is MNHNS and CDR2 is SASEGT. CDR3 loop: CASSEKGPLANYGYTF. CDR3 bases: TGTGCCAGCAGTGAGAAGGGTCCCCTAGCTAACTATGGCTACACCTTC.

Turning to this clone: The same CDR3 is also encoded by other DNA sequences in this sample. DNA for the CDR3: TGTGCCAGCAGGGGTCCCTACGAGCAGTACTTC. As protein: CASRGPYEQYF. The gene calls are TRBV6-5 and TRBJ2-7; D unresolved. Germline V CDR1 and CDR2: MNHEY, SVGAGI. CDR3 length equals 11 residues. V was pared by 6 bases and J by 2 bases, with 5 bases between.

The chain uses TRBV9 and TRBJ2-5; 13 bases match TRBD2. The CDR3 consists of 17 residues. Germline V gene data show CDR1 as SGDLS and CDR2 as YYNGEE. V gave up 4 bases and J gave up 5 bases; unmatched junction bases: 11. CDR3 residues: CASSTGLAGIVDETQYF. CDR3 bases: TGTGCCAGCAGCACGGGACTAGCGGGAATTGTCGACGAGACCCAGTACTTC.